A selection of T cell receptor beta chains follows, all from one sample in a study of OX40 agonist ivuxolimab in advanced cancers. Data came from immunoSEQ multiplex PCR; TCRdb stores just in-frame clones and leaves some out. The sample lists about 94,000 clones; roughly 84% were seen once. The material was CD4+ or CD8+ T cells sorted from blood, obtained in a trial of the OX40 agonist ivuxolimab. The source is an adult with an advanced solid tumor such as melanoma, head and neck, liver or kidney cancer. Both conserved end residues are part of each CDR3. A D gene is named only where the DNA matches it firmly. Only part of the rows carry a size: once, few, many, or a class if the clone is expanded.

V gene	clone size	J gene	D gene	CDR3 DNA	CDR3 protein
TRBV7-8	.	TRBJ1-1	TRBD1	TGTGCCAGCAGCTTAAGGGGGCTCACTGAAGCTTTCTTT	CASSLRGLTEAFF
TRBV14	.	TRBJ2-3	TRBD1	TGTGCCAGCAGTCCGGGACAGGGGCTCACAGATACGCAGTATTTT	CASSPGQGLTDTQYF
TRBV6-5	.	TRBJ1-4	.	TGTGCCAGCAGTTACGGATCTCCAACTAATGAAAAACTGTTTTTT	CASSYGSPTNEKLFF
TRBV19	.	TRBJ1-2	.	TGTGCCAGTAGTATCTTCCCACGAGGACCCGGCACCTTC	CASSIFPRGPGTF
TRBV4-1	once	TRBJ2-7	TRBD1	TGCGCCAGCAGCCAAGGGAGACAGGGTTACTACGAGCAGTACTTC	CASSQGRQGYYEQYF
TRBV11-2	.	TRBJ1-1	TRBD1	TGTGCCAGCAGCATAGGGCGGGACAGGGTTAGGACTTTCTTT	CASSIGRDRVRTFF
TRBV9	once	TRBJ1-2	.	TGTGCCACCGGGTCTGCGGGGCAGACCTATGGCTACACCTTC	CATGSAGQTYGYTF
TRBV27	.	TRBJ2-5	.	TGTGCCAGCAGTTTAAAGAGGGGGAGGGACAGCCCCCAAGAGACCCAGTACTTC	CASSLKRGRDSPQETQYF
TRBV30	few	TRBJ1-1	.	TGTGCCTGGGGGGGGACTATGAACACTGAAGCTTTCTTT	CAWGGTMNTEAFF
TRBV5-4	.	TRBJ2-3	.	TGTGCCAGCAGGGGGGCGCGGGGCACAGATACGCAGTATTTT	CASRGARGTDTQYF
TRBV2	.	TRBJ1-1	.	TGTGCCAGCAGTCCCGGGGGAATTTCGTTGGGTCGGCCGAGCACTGAAGCTTTCTTT	CASSPGGISLGRPSTEAFF
TRBV13	once	TRBJ1-5	.	TGTGCCAGCAGCTTAGTAGGGACGACCGAGAGCAATCAGCCCCAGCATTTT	CASSLVGTTESNQPQHF
TRBV4-3	.	TRBJ2-2	.	TGCGCCAGCAGCCAATGGACCTTCACCGGGGAGCTGTTTTTT	CASSQWTFTGELFF
TRBV25-1	.	TRBJ2-1	.	TGTGCCAGCAGTGACCCCGGCAGGAATGAGCAGTTCTTC	CASSDPGRNEQFF
TRBV10-1	.	TRBJ2-4	.	TGCGCCAGCAGTGAGGGGTACTCAGCCAAAAACATTCAGTACTTC	CASSEGYSAKNIQYF
TRBV5-1	.	TRBJ1-5	.	TGCGCCAGCAGCTTGTTGGGGGGCGGCAATCAGCCCCAGCATTTT	CASSLLGGGNQPQHF
TRBV18	.	TRBJ2-1	.	TGTGCCAGCTCACCACGGGGATATGAGCAGTTCTTC	CASSPRGYEQFF
TRBV6-1	.	TRBJ2-2	.	TGTGCCAGTTGGGCGGGTTACACCGGGGAGCTGTTTTTT	CASWAGYTGELFF
TRBV18	.	TRBJ2-7	.	TGTGCCAGCTCACCCCAGGGGTCGGCCTACGAGCAGTACTTC	CASSPQGSAYEQYF
TRBV7-8	.	TRBJ2-1	.	TGTGCCAGCAGCTTAGTTAGCGGAAACAATGAGCAGTTCTTC	CASSLVSGNNEQFF
TRBV6-6	once	TRBJ1-3	.	TGTGCCAGCAGTTACGGGGGGGCGGCCGGAAACACCATATATTTT	CASSYGGAAGNTIYF
TRBV4-1	.	TRBJ1-1	.	TGCGCCAGCAGCCAACTCGAGCGTGGGGGGAACACTGAAGCTTTCTTT	CASSQLERGGNTEAFF
TRBV6-5	.	TRBJ1-5	.	TGTGCCAGCAGTTACTCGAGAGAAGGGACACGGCATTTT	CASSYSREGTRHF
TRBV18	.	TRBJ1-2	.	TGTGCCAGCTCAAGGTTGGAGGGCTACACCTTC	CASSRLEGYTF
TRBV15	.	TRBJ2-3	.	TGTGCCACCAGCAATTGGGGGGCTCGCACAGATACGCAGTATTTT	CATSNWGARTDTQYF
TRBV9	.	TRBJ2-5	.	TGTGCCAGCAGCGTAAGGTCAGGGGTGGAGACCCAGTACTTC	CASSVRSGVETQYF
TRBV5-1	.	TRBJ2-3	.	TGCGCCAGCACCCCTGGGAGCGGAAGCACAGATACGCAGTATTTT	CASTPGSGSTDTQYF
TRBV30	once	TRBJ2-5	.	TGTGCCTGGAGTAGGGGGGTCCAAGAGACCCAGTACTTC	CAWSRGVQETQYF
TRBV9	few	TRBJ2-2	TRBD2	TGTGCCAGCAGCTCCGAAGCGGGGGCCGGGGAGCTGTTTTTT	CASSSEAGAGELFF
TRBV25-1	.	TRBJ2-3	.	TGTGCCAGCAGTGAATCCCACACAGATACGCAGTATTTT	CASSESHTDTQYF
TRBV6-4	.	TRBJ2-2	TRBD1	TGTGCCAGCAGTGACACAGGGGGCACCGGGGAGCTGTTTTTT	CASSDTGGTGELFF
TRBV5-1	.	TRBJ1-1	.	TGCGCCAGCAGCTTGGAGGGGGTGTCGTGGAACACTGAAGCTTTCTTT	CASSLEGVSWNTEAFF
TRBV28	.	TRBJ1-2	.	TGTGCCAGCAGTTTAGGGGGCGTCAACTATGGCTACACCTTC	CASSLGGVNYGYTF
TRBV7-6	.	TRBJ2-2	.	TGTGCCAGCAGCACAACAGGTCCGGGCAACACCGGGGAGCTGTTTTTT	CASSTTGPGNTGELFF
TRBV6-6	.	TRBJ1-5	.	TGTGCCAGCAGTTACGAGGGACCCAAGGAGCCCCAGCATTTT	CASSYEGPKEPQHF
TRBV7-2	once	TRBJ1-2	TRBD1	TGTGCCAGCAGCTTCGGACAGGCCTATGGCTACACCTTC	CASSFGQAYGYTF
TRBV29-1	.	TRBJ2-5	TRBD2	TGCAGCGTTGGGGAGGGCAAAGAGACCCAGTACTTC	CSVGEGKETQYF
TRBV27	.	TRBJ2-7	.	TGTGCCAGCAGTTGGGGAGGATCCTACGAGCAGTGCTTC	CASSWGGSYEQCF
TRBV7-3	once	TRBJ1-1	TRBD1	TGTGCCAGCAGCTTCGGGACAGGGGACACTGAAGCTTTCTTT	CASSFGTGDTEAFF
TRBV6-5	.	TRBJ1-1	TRBD1	TGTGCCAGCACTCAAGGGGGCGGCTCTGAAGCTTTCTTT	CASTQGGGSEAFF
TRBV9	.	TRBJ1-3	.	TGTGCCAGCAGCGTACTAGGGGCCTCCTCTGGAAACACCATATATTTT	CASSVLGASSGNTIYF
TRBV7-2	.	TRBJ2-4	.	TGTGCCAGCAGCCGAGAATTTTCCAGGGGTGATCTCTCAAACTTC	CASSREFSRGDLSNF
TRBV19	few	TRBJ1-4	.	TGTGCCAGTAGTACAGGGGATTTATGGGGAAAACTGTTTTTT	CASSTGDLWGKLFF
TRBV25-1	.	TRBJ2-7	TRBD1	TGTGCCAGCAGTGATCCCGGGACAGGGCGAGAAGAGCAGTACTTC	CASSDPGTGREEQYF
TRBV5-1	once	TRBJ2-7	TRBD1	TGCGCCAGCAGCTTGACAGGGGAAACCTACGAGCAGTACTTC	CASSLTGETYEQYF
TRBV18	.	TRBJ1-2	.	TGTGCCAGCTCACCACTACAGGGTGAGGGCTACACCTTC	CASSPLQGEGYTF
TRBV10-3	.	TRBJ2-5	TRBD1	TGTGCCATCAGCGGACAGGGAGCGGAGACCCAGTACTTC	CAISGQGAETQYF
TRBV10-1	.	TRBJ1-2	.	TGCGCCAGCCCCGAAAGGGGTCAGGGGAGGAACTATGGCTACACCTTC	CASPERGQGRNYGYTF
TRBV30	few	TRBJ2-2	.	TGTGCCTGGACGTTTCTGGGGGCCGCGAACACCGGGGAGCTGTTTTTT	CAWTFLGAANTGELFF
TRBV12-5	.	TRBJ1-5	.	TGTGCTAGTGGTACCGGGGGGTTTCAGCCCCAGCATTTT	CASGTGGFQPQHF
TRBV7-8	.	TRBJ1-4	.	TGTGCCAGCGGAAGGGGGTTTTTGGAAAAACTGTTTTTT	CASGRGFLEKLFF
TRBV7-3	few	TRBJ1-5	.	TGTGCCAGCAGCTTGGGAGTTTATCAGCCCCAGCATTTT	CASSLGVYQPQHF
TRBV19	once	TRBJ2-4	.	TGTGCCAGTAGGCCGGGTGCGGGGGCGGCCAAAAACATTCAGTACTTC	CASRPGAGAAKNIQYF
TRBV5-1	.	TRBJ1-5	.	TGCGCCAGCAGCTTGGAGACAGGTTTCAATCAGCCCCAGCATTTT	CASSLETGFNQPQHF